This T cell receptor beta chain was captured by sequencing in a study of blood T cells in healthy people across ages. This clonotype was found a few times. A sample-barcoded 5' primer and a J-beta primer mix were used in a second PCR of roughly 7 to 11 cycles. TCRdb re-analysed the 5' RACE reads in MiXCR, keeping a single row per CDR3 protein. The table has 850,000 or so distinct CDR3 sequences, under 35% seen once. V lost 9 bases and J 7 bases, leaving 15 bases between the germline ends. This CDR3 contains 12 residues. Germline loops: CDR1 SGHTA, CDR2 FQGNSA. J is TRBJ1-2 and V is TRBV7-2, with D possibly TRBD1 on 5 matching bases. The source of this sequence is a woman aged 80 or over in good health. The sequenced sample was blood. CDR3 in amino acids: CASSPSQGGYTF. CDR3 coding DNA: TGTGCCAGTAGCCCAAGTCAGGGTGGCTACACCTTC.